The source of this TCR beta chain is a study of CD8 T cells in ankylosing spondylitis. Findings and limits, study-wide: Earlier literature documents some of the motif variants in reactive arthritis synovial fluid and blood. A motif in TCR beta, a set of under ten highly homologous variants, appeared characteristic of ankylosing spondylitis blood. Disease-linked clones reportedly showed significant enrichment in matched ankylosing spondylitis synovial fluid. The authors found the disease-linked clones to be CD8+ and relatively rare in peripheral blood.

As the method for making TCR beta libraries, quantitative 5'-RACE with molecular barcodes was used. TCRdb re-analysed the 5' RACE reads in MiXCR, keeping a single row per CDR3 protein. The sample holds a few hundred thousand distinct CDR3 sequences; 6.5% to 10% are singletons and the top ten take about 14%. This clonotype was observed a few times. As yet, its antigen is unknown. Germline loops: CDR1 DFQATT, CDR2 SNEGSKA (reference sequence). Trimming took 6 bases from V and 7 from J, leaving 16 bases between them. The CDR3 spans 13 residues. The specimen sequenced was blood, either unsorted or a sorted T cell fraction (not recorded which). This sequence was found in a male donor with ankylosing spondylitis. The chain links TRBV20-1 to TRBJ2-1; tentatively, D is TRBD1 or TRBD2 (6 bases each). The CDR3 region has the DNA TGCAGTGCCAGACTACTAGGGGGGAATGAGCAGTTCTTC. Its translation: CSARLLGGNEQFF.